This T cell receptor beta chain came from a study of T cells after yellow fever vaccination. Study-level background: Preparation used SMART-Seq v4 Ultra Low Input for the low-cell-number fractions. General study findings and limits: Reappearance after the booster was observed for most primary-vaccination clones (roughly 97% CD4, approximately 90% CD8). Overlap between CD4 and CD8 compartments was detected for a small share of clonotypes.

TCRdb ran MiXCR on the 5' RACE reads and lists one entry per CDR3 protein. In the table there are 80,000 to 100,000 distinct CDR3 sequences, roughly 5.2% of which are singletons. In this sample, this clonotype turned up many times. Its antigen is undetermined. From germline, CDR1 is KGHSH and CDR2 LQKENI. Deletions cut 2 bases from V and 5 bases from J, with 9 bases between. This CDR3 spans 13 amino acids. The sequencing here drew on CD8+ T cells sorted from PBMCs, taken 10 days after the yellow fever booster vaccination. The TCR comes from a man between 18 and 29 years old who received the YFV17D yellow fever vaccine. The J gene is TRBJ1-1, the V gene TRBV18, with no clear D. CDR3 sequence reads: CASSPESGTEAFF. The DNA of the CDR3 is TGTGCCAGCTCACCAGAGTCGGGGACTGAAGCTTTCTTT.